A selection of T cell receptor beta chains follows, all from one sample in a study of blood T cell repertoires in COVID-19. Some clones are missing from TCRdb's copy, which holds only in-frame ones; the method was immunoSEQ multiplex PCR. Among approximately 100,000 clones listed, roughly four fifths were seen once. Sequencing used peripheral blood. These receptors were collected from a man between 65 and 80 years old with active or convalescent COVID-19. CDR3s include the opening cysteine and the closing phenylalanine or tryptophan. A D gene is named only where the DNA matches it firmly. The size entry is marked missing in some rows and otherwise reads once, few, many or a size class.

v_call: TRBV7-9; j_call: TRBJ1-2; d_call: TRBD1; clone_size: NA; cdr3_aa: CASSLDRGRSDGYTF; cdr3_nt: TGTGCCAGCAGCTTAGACAGGGGGCGATCGGATGGCTACACCTTC
v_call: TRBV19; j_call: TRBJ2-3; d_call: NA; clone_size: NA; cdr3_aa: CASSGRGASDTQYF; cdr3_nt: TGTGCCAGTAGTGGGAGGGGGGCCTCAGATACGCAGTATTTT
v_call: TRBV12-3/TRBV12-4; j_call: TRBJ1-2; d_call: NA; clone_size: NA; cdr3_aa: CASSHRDSYGYTF; cdr3_nt: TGTGCCAGCAGCCACAGGGATTCCTATGGCTACACCTTC
v_call: TRBV21-1; j_call: TRBJ2-5; d_call: NA; clone_size: medium-sized; cdr3_aa: CASSLREPPTDQETQYF; cdr3_nt: TGTGCCAGCAGCCTACGGGAACCCCCGACGGACCAAGAGACCCAGTACTTC
v_call: TRBV24-1; j_call: TRBJ1-3; d_call: TRBD1; clone_size: few; cdr3_aa: CASDRAGNTIYF; cdr3_nt: TGTGCCTCGGACAGGGCTGGAAACACCATATATTTT
v_call: TRBV6-2/TRBV6-3; j_call: TRBJ2-3; d_call: TRBD2; clone_size: NA; cdr3_aa: CASSNRDYTDTQYF; cdr3_nt: TGTGCCAGCAGTAACCGGGACTACACAGATACGCAGTATTTT
v_call: TRBV6-6; j_call: TRBJ2-7; d_call: NA; clone_size: few; cdr3_aa: CASKEDSSYEQYF; cdr3_nt: TGTGCCAGCAAGGAGGACAGCTCCTACGAGCAGTACTTC
v_call: TRBV11-3; j_call: TRBJ2-1; d_call: NA; clone_size: NA; cdr3_aa: CASSSGGGRGYNEQFF; cdr3_nt: TGTGCCAGCAGCTCGGGGGGCGGGAGAGGGTACAATGAGCAGTTCTTC
v_call: TRBV1; j_call: TRBJ1-1; d_call: NA; clone_size: few; cdr3_aa: CTSKGEAEAFF; cdr3_nt: TGCACCAGTAAAGGGGAAGCTGAAGCTTTCTTT
v_call: TRBV5-4; j_call: TRBJ2-7; d_call: TRBD2; clone_size: NA; cdr3_aa: CASSAGTSGRNQYSNF; cdr3_nt: TGTGCCAGCAGCGCCGGGACTAGCGGGAGGAATCAGTACTCGAACTTC
v_call: TRBV5-1; j_call: TRBJ1-6; d_call: TRBD1; clone_size: NA; cdr3_aa: CASSLLGQGAESPLHF; cdr3_nt: TGCGCCAGCAGCTTGCTTGGACAGGGGGCCGAATCACCCCTCCACTTT
v_call: TRBV5-1; j_call: TRBJ1-1; d_call: TRBD1; clone_size: NA; cdr3_aa: CASSGPGQLNTEAFF; cdr3_nt: TGCGCCAGCAGCGGTCCGGGACAGCTGAACACTGAAGCTTTCTTT
v_call: TRBV3-1/TRBV3-2; j_call: TRBJ1-5; d_call: TRBD1; clone_size: NA; cdr3_aa: CASSQGQGVGQPQHF; cdr3_nt: TGTGCCAGCAGCCAGGGACAGGGAGTGGGTCAGCCCCAGCATTTT
v_call: TRBV7-2; j_call: TRBJ1-2; d_call: NA; clone_size: NA; cdr3_aa: CASSLTANRRGTYGYTF; cdr3_nt: TGTGCCAGCAGCTTAACTGCCAACAGGCGGGGCACTTATGGCTACACCTTC
v_call: TRBV5-1; j_call: TRBJ2-5; d_call: TRBD2; clone_size: NA; cdr3_aa: CASSPILTSDGETQYF; cdr3_nt: TGCGCCAGCAGCCCCATACTCACTAGCGACGGGGAGACCCAGTACTTC
v_call: TRBV19; j_call: TRBJ2-2; d_call: TRBD2; clone_size: once; cdr3_aa: CASSSSGRPGGELFF; cdr3_nt: TGTGCCAGTAGTAGTAGCGGGAGACCGGGCGGGGAGCTGTTTTTT
v_call: TRBV4-2; j_call: TRBJ1-1; d_call: TRBD1; clone_size: NA; cdr3_aa: CASSQDGRGQLNTEAFF; cdr3_nt: TGTGCCAGCAGCCAAGATGGAAGGGGGCAGTTGAACACTGAAGCTTTCTTT
v_call: TRBV5-1; j_call: TRBJ1-2; d_call: TRBD1; clone_size: NA; cdr3_aa: CASSWGQGEAGYTF; cdr3_nt: TGCGCCAGCAGCTGGGGACAGGGGGAAGCCGGCTACACCTTC
v_call: TRBV18; j_call: TRBJ2-1; d_call: NA; clone_size: NA; cdr3_aa: CASSPRAWNEQFF; cdr3_nt: TGTGCCAGCTCACCCCGCGCGTGGAATGAGCAGTTCTTC
v_call: TRBV24-1; j_call: TRBJ2-1; d_call: TRBD1; clone_size: NA; cdr3_aa: CATSAGTGAYNEQFF; cdr3_nt: TGTGCCACCAGTGCCGGGACAGGGGCCTACAATGAGCAGTTCTTC
v_call: TRBV24-1; j_call: TRBJ2-7; d_call: TRBD1; clone_size: NA; cdr3_aa: CATSESGTAYEQYF; cdr3_nt: TGTGCCACCAGTGAATCCGGGACAGCCTACGAGCAGTACTTC
v_call: TRBV29-1; j_call: TRBJ2-5; d_call: NA; clone_size: NA; cdr3_aa: CSVLDSYQETQYF; cdr3_nt: TGCAGCGTTCTAGACTCGTACCAAGAGACCCAGTACTTC
v_call: TRBV3-1/TRBV3-2; j_call: TRBJ1-3; d_call: NA; clone_size: once; cdr3_aa: CASSQFGLSGNTIYF; cdr3_nt: TGTGCCAGCAGCCAGTTCGGACTCTCTGGAAACACCATATATTTT
v_call: TRBV5-4; j_call: TRBJ2-7; d_call: NA; clone_size: NA; cdr3_aa: CASSERQSRHYEQYF; cdr3_nt: TGTGCCAGCAGCGAGAGACAGTCCCGCCACTACGAGCAGTACTTC
v_call: TRBV12-3/TRBV12-4; j_call: TRBJ2-7; d_call: NA; clone_size: NA; cdr3_aa: CASSPFQDYEQYF; cdr3_nt: TGTGCCAGCAGTCCTTTTCAGGATTACGAGCAGTACTTC
v_call: TRBV5-1; j_call: TRBJ2-2; d_call: TRBD2; clone_size: NA; cdr3_aa: CASSLSTSGRTGELFF; cdr3_nt: TGCGCCAGCAGCTTGTCAACTAGCGGGCGCACCGGGGAGCTGTTTTTT
v_call: TRBV18; j_call: TRBJ1-2; d_call: NA; clone_size: NA; cdr3_aa: CASSLGSSRGGSGGYTF; cdr3_nt: TGTGCCAGCTCACTGGGAAGTTCCCGGGGAGGGTCCGGCGGCTACACCTTC
v_call: TRBV3-1/TRBV3-2; j_call: TRBJ2-5; d_call: TRBD2; clone_size: NA; cdr3_aa: CASSRGSRSGGPGETQYF; cdr3_nt: TGTGCCAGCAGCCGAGGGTCGAGGAGCGGGGGACCAGGAGAGACCCAGTACTTC
v_call: TRBV2; j_call: TRBJ1-3; d_call: TRBD1; clone_size: NA; cdr3_aa: CASSKGQPSGNTIYF; cdr3_nt: TGTGCCAGCAGTAAGGGACAGCCCTCTGGAAACACCATATATTTT
v_call: TRBV5-1; j_call: TRBJ2-5; d_call: TRBD1; clone_size: NA; cdr3_aa: CASSLFPRQGAAFETQYF; cdr3_nt: TGCGCCAGCAGCTTATTCCCTCGACAGGGGGCTGCATTCGAGACCCAGTACTTC
v_call: TRBV6-4; j_call: TRBJ1-1; d_call: NA; clone_size: few; cdr3_aa: CASKRQALNTEAFF; cdr3_nt: TGTGCCAGCAAAAGGCAGGCCTTGAACACTGAAGCTTTCTTT
v_call: TRBV10-1; j_call: TRBJ2-1; d_call: NA; clone_size: NA; cdr3_aa: CASSETSHEQFF; cdr3_nt: TGCGCCAGCAGTGAAACTAGCCATGAGCAGTTCTTC
v_call: TRBV7-6; j_call: TRBJ2-5; d_call: TRBD1; clone_size: NA; cdr3_aa: CASSLTGGKETQYF; cdr3_nt: TGTGCCAGCAGCTTGACAGGGGGGAAAGAGACCCAGTACTTC
v_call: TRBV19; j_call: TRBJ1-4; d_call: NA; clone_size: NA; cdr3_aa: CASSELGEKLFF; cdr3_nt: TGTGCCAGTAGCGAACTAGGGGAAAAACTGTTTTTT
v_call: TRBV6-5; j_call: TRBJ2-7; d_call: NA; clone_size: once; cdr3_aa: CASSYTGYEQYF; cdr3_nt: TGTGCCAGCAGTTATACGGGGTACGAGCAGTACTTC
v_call: TRBV5-4; j_call: TRBJ1-3; d_call: TRBD1; clone_size: few; cdr3_aa: CASSMGQSSGNTIYF; cdr3_nt: TGTGCCAGCAGTATGGGACAGAGCTCTGGAAACACCATATATTTT
v_call: TRBV24-1; j_call: TRBJ1-5; d_call: NA; clone_size: NA; cdr3_aa: CATSAGGKGSNQPQHF; cdr3_nt: TGTGCCACCAGTGCCGGAGGGAAGGGGTCTAACCAGCCCCAGCATTTT
v_call: TRBV6-6; j_call: TRBJ1-2; d_call: NA; clone_size: NA; cdr3_aa: CASSQDSYGYTF; cdr3_nt: TGTGCCAGCAGCCAAGACAGCTATGGCTACACCTTC
v_call: TRBV5-1; j_call: TRBJ1-4; d_call: TRBD1; clone_size: NA; cdr3_aa: CASSLTGVRNEKLFF; cdr3_nt: TGCGCCAGCAGCTTGACAGGGGTTCGTAATGAAAAACTGTTTTTT
v_call: TRBV19; j_call: TRBJ2-1; d_call: TRBD2; clone_size: NA; cdr3_aa: CASSIGSGGINEQFF; cdr3_nt: TGTGCCAGTAGTATAGGCAGCGGGGGAATCAATGAGCAGTTCTTC
v_call: TRBV6-5; j_call: TRBJ1-6; d_call: TRBD1; clone_size: NA; cdr3_aa: CASSSSGQGNSPLHF; cdr3_nt: TGTGCCAGCAGTTCATCGGGACAGGGGAATTCACCCCTCCACTTT
v_call: TRBV2; j_call: TRBJ2-3; d_call: NA; clone_size: NA; cdr3_aa: CASSAGAGAGDTQYF; cdr3_nt: TGTGCCAGCAGTGCGGGCGCGGGGGCCGGGGATACGCAGTATTTT
v_call: TRBV21-1; j_call: TRBJ1-4; d_call: NA; clone_size: NA; cdr3_aa: CASSKGRGNATNEKLFF; cdr3_nt: TGTGCCAGCAGCAAAGGTAGAGGAAATGCAACTAATGAAAAACTGTTTTTT
v_call: TRBV30; j_call: TRBJ1-5; d_call: NA; clone_size: NA; cdr3_aa: CAWSLYGGGQPQHF; cdr3_nt: TGTGCCTGGAGCCTATACGGAGGTGGGCAGCCCCAGCATTTT
v_call: TRBV18; j_call: TRBJ2-7; d_call: NA; clone_size: once; cdr3_aa: CASSPLLGDEQYF; cdr3_nt: TGTGCCAGCTCACCCCTGTTAGGGGACGAGCAGTACTTC
v_call: TRBV27; j_call: TRBJ2-7; d_call: TRBD1; clone_size: NA; cdr3_aa: CASSLRDRGLYEQYF; cdr3_nt: TGTGCCAGCAGTTTACGGGACAGGGGCCTCTACGAGCAGTACTTC